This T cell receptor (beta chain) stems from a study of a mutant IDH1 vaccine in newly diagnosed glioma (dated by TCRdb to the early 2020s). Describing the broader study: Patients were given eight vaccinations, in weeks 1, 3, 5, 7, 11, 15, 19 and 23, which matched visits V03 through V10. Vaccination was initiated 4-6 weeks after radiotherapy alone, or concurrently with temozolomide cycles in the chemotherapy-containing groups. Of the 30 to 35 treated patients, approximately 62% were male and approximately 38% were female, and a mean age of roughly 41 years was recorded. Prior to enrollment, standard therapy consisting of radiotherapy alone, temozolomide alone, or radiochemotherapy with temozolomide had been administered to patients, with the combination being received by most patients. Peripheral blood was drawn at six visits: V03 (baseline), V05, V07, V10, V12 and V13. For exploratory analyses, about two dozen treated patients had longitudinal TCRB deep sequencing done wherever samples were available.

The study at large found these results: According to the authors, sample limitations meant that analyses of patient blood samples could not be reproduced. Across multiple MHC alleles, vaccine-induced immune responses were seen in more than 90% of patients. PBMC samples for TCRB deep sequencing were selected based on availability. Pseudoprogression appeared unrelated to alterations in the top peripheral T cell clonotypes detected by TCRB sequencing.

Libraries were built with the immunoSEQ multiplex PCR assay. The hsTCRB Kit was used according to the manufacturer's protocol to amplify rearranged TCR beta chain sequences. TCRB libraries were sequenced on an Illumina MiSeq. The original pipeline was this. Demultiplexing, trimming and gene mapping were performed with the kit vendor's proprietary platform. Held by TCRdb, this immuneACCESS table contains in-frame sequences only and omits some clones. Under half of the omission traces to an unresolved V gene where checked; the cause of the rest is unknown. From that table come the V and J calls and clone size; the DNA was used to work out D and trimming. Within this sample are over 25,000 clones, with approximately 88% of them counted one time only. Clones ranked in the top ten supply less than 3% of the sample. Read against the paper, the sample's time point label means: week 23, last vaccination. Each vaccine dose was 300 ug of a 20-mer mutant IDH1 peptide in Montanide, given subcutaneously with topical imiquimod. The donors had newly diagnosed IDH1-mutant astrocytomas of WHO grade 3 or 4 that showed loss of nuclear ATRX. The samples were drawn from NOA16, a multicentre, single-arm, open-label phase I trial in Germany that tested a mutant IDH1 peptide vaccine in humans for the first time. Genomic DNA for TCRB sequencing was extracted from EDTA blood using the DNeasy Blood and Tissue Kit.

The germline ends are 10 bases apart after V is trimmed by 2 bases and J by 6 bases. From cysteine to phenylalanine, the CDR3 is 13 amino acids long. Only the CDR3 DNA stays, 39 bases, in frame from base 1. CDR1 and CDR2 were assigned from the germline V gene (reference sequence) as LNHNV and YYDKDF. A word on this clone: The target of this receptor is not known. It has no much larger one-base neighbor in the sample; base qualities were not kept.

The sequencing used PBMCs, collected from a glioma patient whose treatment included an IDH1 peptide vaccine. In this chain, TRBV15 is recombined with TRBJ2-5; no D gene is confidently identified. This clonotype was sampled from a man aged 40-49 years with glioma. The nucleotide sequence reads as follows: TGTGCCACCAGCAGACCCCCCGGAAAGACCCAGTACTTC. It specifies CATSRPPGKTQYF.